The 6 T cell receptor beta chains given below trace back to one sample, sequenced in a study of T cells in localized non-small cell lung cancer. Assay used: immunoSEQ multiplex PCR; TCRdb lists only in-frame clones, some missing. This sample has about 19,000 clones, with around four fifths found just once. The input for sequencing was peripheral blood, taken before any cancer treatment. The source of these receptors is a female donor older than 55 with stage I lung adenocarcinoma.

This chain uses TRBV19 with TRBJ1-1, with D possibly TRBD1 on 6 matching bases. This CDR3 region has 14 residues. Trimming took 7 bases from V and 2 from J, leaving 14 bases between them. In germline, CDR1 is LNHDA, CDR2 SQIVND (reference sequence). CDR3 DNA sequence: TGTGCCAGTATCCCAAAACAGGGTAACACTGAAGCTTTCTTT. As protein: CASIPKQGNTEAFF.

The chain recombines TRBV27 with TRBJ1-1, with TRBD1 matching over 10 bases. This CDR3 is 17 amino acids long. V was clipped by 2 bases and J by 4 bases; unmatched bases: 10. Germline CDR1 and CDR2: MNHEY and SMNVEV (reference sequence). DNA of the CDR3: TGTGCCAGCAGTTTAAATCGGGTTCGGACAGGGGGCACTGAAGCTTTCTTT. This sequence encodes CASSLNRVRTGGTEAFF.

CDR3: CASSRTSSTDTQYF. CDR3 in DNA: TGTGCCAGCAGTAGGACATCCAGCACAGATACGCAGTATTTT. The chain employs TRBV6-1 and TRBJ2-3; possibly TRBD1 for D (5 bases). V was cut by 5 bases and J by 0 bases, with 9 bases left in between. The CDR3 totals 14 residues. Looked up from germline, CDR1 is MNHNS and CDR2 is SASEGT.

The chain joins TRBV2 to TRBJ1-1; no clear D gene. This CDR3 has 13 amino acids. The V end lost 6 bases, the J end lost 7 bases, and 15 bases lay between the germline ends. Germline CDR1 and CDR2: SNHLY and FYNNEI. The CDR3 nucleotides read TGTGCCAGCAGGAGGGAGGGTGTGGGTGAAGCTTTCTTT. Translation: CASRREGVGEAFF.

A single count supports this clone. The chain recombines TRBV13 with TRBJ2-1; tentative D call: TRBD2 (6 bases). V shed 5 bases and J shed 9 bases, with 11 bases lying between them. The CDR3 consists of 12 residues. CDR1 and CDR2 from the germline V gene are PRHDT and FYEKMQ (reference sequence). CDR3 DNA: TGTGCCAGCAGCCCTAGGGGAGGTGAGCAGTTCTTC. It translates to CASSPRGGEQFF.

The chain has TRBV18 and TRBJ1-2; D call uncertain. This CDR3 comprises 12 residues. Trimming cost V 2 bases and J 8 bases, with 9 bases left between them. Germline assignment: CDR1 KGHSH and CDR2 LQKENI. The chain's CDR3 is CASSPVRGGYTF. Here the CDR3 DNA reads TGTGCCAGCTCACCAGTGCGAGGAGGCTACACCTTC.